These T cell receptor beta chains were read from a single sample in a study of T-cell reconstitution after alpha-beta-depleted transplantation in children. TCRdb fed the PCR reads into MiXCR, producing one record per CDR3 protein. The sample contains about 980,000 distinct CDR3 sequences, roughly 31% of which appear only once. The sample in question was PBMCs, mostly from graft donor cells, obtained 360 days after TCRalphabeta/CD19-depleted stem cell transplant. These receptor sequences come from a boy under three years old who had a stem cell transplant for SCID, so the T cells may come from the graft donor. CDR3s include the opening cysteine and the closing phenylalanine or tryptophan. The order of the fields is clone size, J gene, D gene, V gene, CDR3 DNA, CDR3 protein. The D gene is left open where the match is weak. Size tells how often a clone was seen (once, few, many) or the class of an expanded clone, and some rows leave it out.

clone_size: few
j_call: TRBJ2-1
d_call: TRBD2
v_call: TRBV20-1
cdr3_nt: TGCAGTGCTAGACAAGCGGGGGGGCATAACAATGAGCAGTTCTTC
cdr3_aa: CSARQAGGHNNEQFF

clone_size: NA
j_call: TRBJ1-1
d_call: NA
v_call: TRBV6-5
cdr3_nt: TGTGCCAGCAGTTACTCGAGGGTACGGGTAGTAGGTACTGAAGCTTTCTTT
cdr3_aa: CASSYSRVRVVGTEAFF

clone_size: NA
j_call: TRBJ1-5
d_call: NA
v_call: TRBV20-1
cdr3_nt: TGCAGTGCTGGGCAGCTCGATAGCAATCAGCCCCAGCATTTT
cdr3_aa: CSAGQLDSNQPQHF

clone_size: many
j_call: TRBJ2-2
d_call: TRBD2
v_call: TRBV5-1
cdr3_nt: TGCGCCAGCAGCCTCACTAGCGGCGCCACCGGGGAGCTGTTTTTT
cdr3_aa: CASSLTSGATGELFF

clone_size: NA
j_call: TRBJ2-7
d_call: TRBD2
v_call: TRBV7-6
cdr3_nt: TGTGCCAGCAGCTTAGACGGCCGGGGGGGAAACGAGCAGTACTTC
cdr3_aa: CASSLDGRGGNEQYF

clone_size: NA
j_call: TRBJ1-2
d_call: TRBD1
v_call: TRBV6-1
cdr3_nt: TGTGCCAGCATTCGAGAAAGGACAGGAATCCCTTACGGCTACACCTTC
cdr3_aa: CASIRERTGIPYGYTF

clone_size: NA
j_call: TRBJ2-3
d_call: TRBD2
v_call: TRBV19
cdr3_nt: TGTGCCAGTAGCCGACCGGGACTAGACACAGATACGCAGTATTTT
cdr3_aa: CASSRPGLDTDTQYF

clone_size: NA
j_call: TRBJ1-2
d_call: NA
v_call: TRBV10-3
cdr3_nt: TGTGCCATCAGTGATATCCCCTATGGCTACACCTTC
cdr3_aa: CAISDIPYGYTF

clone_size: NA
j_call: TRBJ1-5
d_call: NA
v_call: TRBV2
cdr3_nt: TGTGCCAGCGGGGGGGAGTATAGCAATCAGCCCCAGCATTTT
cdr3_aa: CASGGEYSNQPQHF

clone_size: NA
j_call: TRBJ2-1
d_call: TRBD2
v_call: TRBV10-3
cdr3_nt: TGTGCCATCAGGAGCCGTCTAGCGGGGAGCTACAATGAGCAGTTCTTC
cdr3_aa: CAIRSRLAGSYNEQFF

clone_size: few
j_call: TRBJ1-5
d_call: NA
v_call: TRBV7-8
cdr3_nt: TGTGCCAGCAGCTTATGGCAGATCAATCAGCCCCAGCATTTT
cdr3_aa: CASSLWQINQPQHF

clone_size: NA
j_call: TRBJ1-2
d_call: TRBD1
v_call: TRBV28
cdr3_nt: TGTGCCACCAGAATGACAGGGGGCGGCTACACCTTC
cdr3_aa: CATRMTGGGYTF

clone_size: NA
j_call: TRBJ1-6
d_call: NA
v_call: TRBV3-1
cdr3_nt: TGTGCCAGCAGCCAAGGCGACTCTCGGGGGTCACCCCTCCACTTT
cdr3_aa: CASSQGDSRGSPLHF

clone_size: few
j_call: TRBJ2-1
d_call: NA
v_call: TRBV20-1
cdr3_nt: TGCAGTGCCTGCCCTGCGGGGTTCAACAATGAGCAGTTCTTC
cdr3_aa: CSACPAGFNNEQFF

clone_size: NA
j_call: TRBJ2-3
d_call: NA
v_call: TRBV30
cdr3_nt: TGTGCCTGGAGTGCGGGGCCCCGGGAAACGCAGTATTTT
cdr3_aa: CAWSAGPRETQYF

clone_size: few
j_call: TRBJ2-7
d_call: TRBD1
v_call: TRBV27
cdr3_nt: TGTGCCAGCAGTTTAGCCCCGAGGACAGGTAGGAACGAGCAGTACTTC
cdr3_aa: CASSLAPRTGRNEQYF

clone_size: NA
j_call: TRBJ2-6
d_call: NA
v_call: TRBV2
cdr3_nt: TGTGCCAGCGAAGATCCATACCTCCTGACTTTC
cdr3_aa: CASEDPYLLTF

clone_size: NA
j_call: TRBJ1-2
d_call: NA
v_call: TRBV25-1
cdr3_nt: TGTGCCAGCAGTGAATATGGGGGCTCCAGCTATGGCTACACCTTC
cdr3_aa: CASSEYGGSSYGYTF

clone_size: NA
j_call: TRBJ2-3
d_call: NA
v_call: TRBV6-1
cdr3_nt: TGTGCCAGCAGGGACTATAGCACAGATACGCAGTATTTT
cdr3_aa: CASRDYSTDTQYF

clone_size: NA
j_call: TRBJ2-7
d_call: TRBD2
v_call: TRBV2
cdr3_nt: TGTGCCAGCAGTGAACTGCGGGGGAAGTTCAACGAGCAGTACTTC
cdr3_aa: CASSELRGKFNEQYF

clone_size: few
j_call: TRBJ2-3
d_call: NA
v_call: TRBV6-2/TRBV6-3
cdr3_nt: TGTGCCAGCAGTTACGCGCTCTGGGATGCTGAAATGGATACGCAGTATTTT
cdr3_aa: CASSYALWDAEMDTQYF

clone_size: few
j_call: TRBJ2-5
d_call: NA
v_call: TRBV7-2
cdr3_nt: TGTGCCAGCAGCTTAGTTGGGCAGGGAGCGTACCAAGAGACCCAGTACTTC
cdr3_aa: CASSLVGQGAYQETQYF

clone_size: few
j_call: TRBJ1-5
d_call: NA
v_call: TRBV28
cdr3_nt: TGTGCCAGCAGTTCAACCGCCCAAGGGAAGCCCCAGCATTTT
cdr3_aa: CASSSTAQGKPQHF

clone_size: NA
j_call: TRBJ2-7
d_call: TRBD1
v_call: TRBV27
cdr3_nt: TGTGCCAGCAGTTTACACCGGACAGGGGCCTACTACGAGCAGTACTTC
cdr3_aa: CASSLHRTGAYYEQYF

clone_size: NA
j_call: TRBJ2-7
d_call: NA
v_call: TRBV5-1
cdr3_nt: TGCGCCAGCAGCTTATCCGCCAGAACCTACGAGCAGTACTTC
cdr3_aa: CASSLSARTYEQYF